These T cell receptor beta chains were read from a single sample in a study of cytomegalovirus exposure and HLA in healthy donors. Sequenced by immunoSEQ multiplex PCR; TCRdb stores in-frame clones only, minus some. The sample contains approximately 210,000 clones, over 80% of which appear only once. The material sequenced was PBMCs. The receptor source for this set is a man aged 30 to 45 in good health and CMV-seronegative. CDR3s leave out the opening cysteine and the closing phenylalanine or tryptophan.

CDR3 protein: ASSLAWTAAKNIQY
V gene: TRBV7-2

CDR3 protein: AWSVQWDRN
V gene: TRBV30

CDR3 protein: ASRQGQVNYGYT
V gene: TRBV28

CDR3 protein: ASSNQQGPFNNEQF
V gene: TRBV18

CDR3 protein: ASNGEQGVYNSPLH
V gene: TRBV19

CDR3 protein: ASGAGTQY
V gene: TRBV9

CDR3 protein: ASSQVAGVGYEQY
V gene: TRBV4-1

CDR3 protein: ASSLSGDSGVYEQY
V gene: TRBV7-2

CDR3 protein: ASSYDRVSEQY
V gene: TRBV6-6

CDR3 protein: ATIPGMNNPNYGYT
V gene: TRBV7-2

CDR3 protein: ASSLTSANYEQY
V gene: TRBV7-2

CDR3 protein: RIAGMETQY
V gene: TRBV20-1

CDR3 protein: ASSGRGYT
V gene: TRBV2

CDR3 protein: SSSITGGGHDTQY
V gene: TRBV7-9

CDR3 protein: ASSVEGRVNTDTQY
V gene: TRBV9

CDR3 protein: TSSLGQGNSNQPQH
V gene: TRBV4-1

CDR3 protein: ASSIGTATYEQY
V gene: TRBV19

CDR3 protein: ASRTGRSGRSNEQY
V gene: TRBV2

CDR3 protein: ASTPRSRLGTGEHHEQY
V gene: TRBV11-2

CDR3 protein: ASPWSGLCLAKNIQY
V gene: TRBV21-1

CDR3 protein: ASSPGGTSGRETQY
V gene: TRBV5-4

CDR3 protein: ASSLGRDYEQY
V gene: TRBV7-2

CDR3 protein: ASSLLAEKWDTQY
V gene: TRBV7-9

CDR3 protein: ASSLGQYNEQF
V gene: TRBV27

CDR3 protein: ASSLRGAVYEKLF
V gene: TRBV5-6

CDR3 protein: ASSRQGRETQY
V gene: TRBV18

CDR3 protein: ASSEVGRANQPQH
V gene: TRBV6-1

CDR3 protein: ASSYSPRQGRTEAF
V gene: TRBV6-5

CDR3 protein: ASSLSDMYSPLH
V gene: TRBV6-1

CDR3 protein: ASSHRDSGNTIY
V gene: TRBV7-9